The source of this T cell receptor beta chain is a study of cytomegalovirus exposure and HLA in healthy donors. Study-level results: Among the most significant clusters, several appeared linked to common viral pathogens in a later analysis. Association of approximately 18,000 TCR beta sequences with HLA alleles was found at 0.05 false discovery rate in a later analysis. Earlier analysis yielded a pattern in which most TCR beta V segments were productive about 90% or about 30% of the time.

The PCR had 60 Vbeta and 13 Jbeta primers. In the study's own analysis: Later analysis identified 80 million to 85 million unique TCR beta chains, about 11 million shared. Sequencing used immunoSEQ multiplex PCR; TCRdb keeps in-frame clones, though not all of them. V, J and clone size derive from that table, while D and trimming were established from the DNA sequence. The sample records about 170,000 clones, 75% to 80% being singletons. With regard to this clone: The antigen is undetermined.

The sequencing sample was made of PBMCs. This clonotype originated in a woman in her 50s in good health and CMV-seropositive.

The CDR3 region has the DNA TGTGCCAGCAGCTCGGGACAGTCCTCCTACGAGCAGTACTTC. Its protein product is CASSSGQSSYEQYF. This chain connects TRBV5-6 to TRBJ2-7; 7 bases line up with TRBD1. Trimming cost V 3 bases and J 0 bases; bases outside gene matches: 3. The CDR3 covers 14 residues. Germline V lookup: CDR1 SGHDT, CDR2 YYEEEE. The full variable domain, with the rest looked up from reference TRBV5-6 and TRBJ2-7, is DAGVTQSPTHLIKTRGQQVTLRCSPKSGHDTVSWYQQALGQGPQFIFQYYEEEERQRGNFPDRFSGHQFPNYSSELNVNALLLGDSALYLCASSSGQSSYEQYFGPGTRLTVT.